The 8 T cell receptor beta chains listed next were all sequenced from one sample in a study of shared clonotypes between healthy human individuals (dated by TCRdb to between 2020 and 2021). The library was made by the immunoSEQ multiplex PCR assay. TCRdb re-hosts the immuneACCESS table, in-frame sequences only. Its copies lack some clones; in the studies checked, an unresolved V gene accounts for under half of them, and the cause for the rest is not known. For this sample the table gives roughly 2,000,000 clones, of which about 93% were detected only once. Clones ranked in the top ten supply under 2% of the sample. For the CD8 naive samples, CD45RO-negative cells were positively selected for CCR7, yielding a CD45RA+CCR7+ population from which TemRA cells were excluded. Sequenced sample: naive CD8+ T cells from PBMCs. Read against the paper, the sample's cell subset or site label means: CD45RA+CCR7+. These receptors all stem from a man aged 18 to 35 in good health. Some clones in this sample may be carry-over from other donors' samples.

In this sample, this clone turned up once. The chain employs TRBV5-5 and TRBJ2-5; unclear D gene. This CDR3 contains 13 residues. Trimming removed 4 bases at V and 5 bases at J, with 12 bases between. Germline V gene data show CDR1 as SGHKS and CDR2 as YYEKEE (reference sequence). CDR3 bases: TGTGCCAGCAGCCCGGACCAGCTGGAGACCCAGTACTTC. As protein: CASSPDQLETQYF.

CDR3 nucleotide sequence: TGTGCCAGCAGTTACTCGATGCGGGGGGTTGATGGCTACACCTTC. This sequence encodes CASSYSMRGVDGYTF. V and J are TRBV6-5 and TRBJ1-2; possible D gene TRBD1, 5 bases. Germline-derived CDR1 and CDR2 are MNHEY and SVGAGI. The CDR3 is 15 residues long. V was cut by 0 bases and J by 6 bases, with 14 bases left in between.

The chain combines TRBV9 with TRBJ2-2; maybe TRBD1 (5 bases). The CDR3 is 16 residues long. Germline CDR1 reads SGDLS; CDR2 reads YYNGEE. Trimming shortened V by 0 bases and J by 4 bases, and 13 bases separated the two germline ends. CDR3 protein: CASSVVIGEGTGELFF. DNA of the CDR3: TGTGCCAGCAGCGTAGTTATAGGGGAAGGCACCGGGGAGCTGTTTTTT.

The CDR3 reads CASSQDSTSGSYNEQFF. CDR3 DNA sequence: TGCGCCAGCAGCCAAGATTCCACTAGCGGCTCCTACAATGAGCAGTTCTTC. The chain joins TRBV4-1 to TRBJ2-1; 8 nucleotides line up with TRBD2. This CDR3 region has 17 residues. CDR1 is MGHRA and CDR2 is YSYEKL in the germline V gene. V trimming: 0 bases; J trimming: 0 bases; junction bases outside the gene matches: 4.

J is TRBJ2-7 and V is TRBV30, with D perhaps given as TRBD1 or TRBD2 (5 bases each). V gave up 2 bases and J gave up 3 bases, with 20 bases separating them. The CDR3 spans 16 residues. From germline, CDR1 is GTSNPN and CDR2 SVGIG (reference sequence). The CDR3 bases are TGTGCCTGGAGTTTATGGGACGGGTTAACCTACTACGAGCAGTACTTC. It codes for CAWSLWDGLTYYEQYF.

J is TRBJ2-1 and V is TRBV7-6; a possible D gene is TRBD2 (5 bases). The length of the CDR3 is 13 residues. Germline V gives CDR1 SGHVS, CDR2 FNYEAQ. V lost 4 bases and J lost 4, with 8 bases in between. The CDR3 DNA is TGTGCCAGCAGCTCACTAGAGTACAATGAGCAGTTCTTC. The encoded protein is CASSSLEYNEQFF.

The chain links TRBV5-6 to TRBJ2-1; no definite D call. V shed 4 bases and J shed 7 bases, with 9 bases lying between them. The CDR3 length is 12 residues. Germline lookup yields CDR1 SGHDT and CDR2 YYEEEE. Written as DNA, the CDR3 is TGTGCCAGCAGCCCCCGCCTTAATGAGCAGTTCTTC. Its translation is CASSPRLNEQFF.

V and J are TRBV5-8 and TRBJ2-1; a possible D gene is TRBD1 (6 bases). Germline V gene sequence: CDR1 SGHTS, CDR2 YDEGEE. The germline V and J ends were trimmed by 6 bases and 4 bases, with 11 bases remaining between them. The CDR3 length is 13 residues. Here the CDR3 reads CASTGTRYNEQFF. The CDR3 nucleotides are TGTGCCAGCACGGGGACAAGGTACAATGAGCAGTTCTTC. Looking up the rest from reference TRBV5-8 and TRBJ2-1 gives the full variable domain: EAGVTQSPTHLIKTRGQQATLRCSPISGHTSVYWYQQALGLGLQFLLWYDEGEERNRGNFPPRFSGRQFPNYSSELNVNALELEDSALYLCASTGTRYNEQFFGPGTRLTVL.